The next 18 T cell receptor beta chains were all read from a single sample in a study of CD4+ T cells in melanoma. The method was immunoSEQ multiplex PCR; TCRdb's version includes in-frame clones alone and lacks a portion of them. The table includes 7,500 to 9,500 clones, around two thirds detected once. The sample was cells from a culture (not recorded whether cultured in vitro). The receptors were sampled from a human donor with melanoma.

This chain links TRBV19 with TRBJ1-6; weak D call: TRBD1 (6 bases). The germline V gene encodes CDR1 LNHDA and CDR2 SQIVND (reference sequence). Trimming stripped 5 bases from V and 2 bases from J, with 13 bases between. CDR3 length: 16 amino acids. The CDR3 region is CASSYTGITYNSPLHF. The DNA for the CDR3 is TGTGCCAGTAGTTACACAGGGATCACCTATAATTCACCCCTCCACTTT.

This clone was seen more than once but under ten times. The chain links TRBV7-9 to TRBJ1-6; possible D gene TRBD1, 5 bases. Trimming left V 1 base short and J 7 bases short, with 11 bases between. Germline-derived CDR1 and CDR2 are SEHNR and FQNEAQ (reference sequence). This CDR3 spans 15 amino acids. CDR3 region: CASSLGPGTNSPLHF. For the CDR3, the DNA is TGTGCCAGCAGCTTAGGGCCAGGGACCAATTCACCCCTCCACTTT.

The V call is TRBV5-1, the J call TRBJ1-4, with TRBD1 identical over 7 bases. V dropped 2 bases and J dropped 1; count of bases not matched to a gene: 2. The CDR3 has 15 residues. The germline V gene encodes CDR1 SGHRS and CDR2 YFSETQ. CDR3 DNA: TGCGCCAGCAGCTTAACAGGGGTAACTAATGAAAAACTGTTTTTT. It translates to CASSLTGVTNEKLFF. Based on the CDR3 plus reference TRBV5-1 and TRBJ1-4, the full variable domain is KAGVTQTPRYLIKTRGQQVTLSCSPISGHRSVSWYQQTPGQGLQFLFEYFSETQRNKGNFPGRFSGRQFSNSRSEMNVSTLELGDSALYLCASSLTGVTNEKLFFGSGTQLSVL.

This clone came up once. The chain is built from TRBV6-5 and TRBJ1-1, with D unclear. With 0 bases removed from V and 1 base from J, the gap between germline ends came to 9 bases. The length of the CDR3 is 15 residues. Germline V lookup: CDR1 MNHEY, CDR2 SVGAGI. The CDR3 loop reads CASSYSRASNTEAFF. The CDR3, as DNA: TGTGCCAGCAGTTACTCGAGGGCTTCGAACACTGAAGCTTTCTTT.

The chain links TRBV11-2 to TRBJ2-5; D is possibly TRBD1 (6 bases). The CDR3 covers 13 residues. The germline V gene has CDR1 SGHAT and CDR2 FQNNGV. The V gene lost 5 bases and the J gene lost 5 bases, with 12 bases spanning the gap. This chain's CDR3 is CASSPGQYETQYF. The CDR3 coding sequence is TGTGCCAGCAGCCCTGGACAGTATGAGACCCAGTACTTC.

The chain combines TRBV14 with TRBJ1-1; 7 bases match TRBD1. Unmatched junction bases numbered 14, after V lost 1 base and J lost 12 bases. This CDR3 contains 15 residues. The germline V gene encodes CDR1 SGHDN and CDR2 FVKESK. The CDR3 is CASSQALLRQGETFF. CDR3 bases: TGTGCCAGCAGCCAAGCCCTACTTAGACAGGGCGAGACTTTCTTT.

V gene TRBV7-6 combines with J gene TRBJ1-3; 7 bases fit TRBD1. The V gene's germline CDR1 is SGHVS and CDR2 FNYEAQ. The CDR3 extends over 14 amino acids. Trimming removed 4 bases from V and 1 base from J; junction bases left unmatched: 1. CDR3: CASSWTGSGNTIYF. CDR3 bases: TGTGCCAGCAGCTGGACAGGATCTGGAAACACCATATATTTT.

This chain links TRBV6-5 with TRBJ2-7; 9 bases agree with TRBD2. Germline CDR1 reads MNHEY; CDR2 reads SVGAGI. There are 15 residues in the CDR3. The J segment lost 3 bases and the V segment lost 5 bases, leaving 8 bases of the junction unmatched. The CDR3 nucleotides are TGTGCCAGCAGTCCAAGCGGGGGGCACATCTACGAGCAGTACTTC. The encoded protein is CASSPSGGHIYEQYF.

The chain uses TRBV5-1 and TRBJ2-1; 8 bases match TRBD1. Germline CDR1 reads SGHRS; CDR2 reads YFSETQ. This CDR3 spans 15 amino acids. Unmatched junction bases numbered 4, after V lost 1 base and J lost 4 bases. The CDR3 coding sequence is TGCGCCAGCAGCTTGCAGGGGGCTCTGTACAATGAGCAGTTCTTC. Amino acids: CASSLQGALYNEQFF.

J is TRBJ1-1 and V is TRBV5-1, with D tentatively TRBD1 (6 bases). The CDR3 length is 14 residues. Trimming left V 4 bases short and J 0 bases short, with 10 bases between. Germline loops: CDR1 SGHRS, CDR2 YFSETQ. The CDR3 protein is CASSRGGLNTEAFF. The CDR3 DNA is TGCGCCAGCAGCCGCGGGGGGCTGAACACTGAAGCTTTCTTT.

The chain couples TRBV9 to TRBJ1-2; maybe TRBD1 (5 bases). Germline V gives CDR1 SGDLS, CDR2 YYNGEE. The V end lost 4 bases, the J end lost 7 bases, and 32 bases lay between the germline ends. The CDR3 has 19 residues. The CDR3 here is CASSPRSYTAPGELRGYTF. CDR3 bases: TGTGCCAGCAGCCCCCGATCATACACGGCTCCGGGGGAGCTACGTGGCTACACCTTC.

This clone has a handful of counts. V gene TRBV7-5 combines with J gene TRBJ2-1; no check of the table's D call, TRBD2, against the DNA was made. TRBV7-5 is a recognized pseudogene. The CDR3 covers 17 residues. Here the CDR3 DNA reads TGTGCCAGAAGCCCAAGGAGGGCGGGTCGCTACTACAATGAGCAGTTCTTC. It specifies CARSPRRAGRYYNEQFF.

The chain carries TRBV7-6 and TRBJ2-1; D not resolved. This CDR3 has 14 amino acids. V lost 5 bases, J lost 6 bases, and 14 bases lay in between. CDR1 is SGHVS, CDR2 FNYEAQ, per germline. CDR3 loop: CASSPSRHGNEQFF. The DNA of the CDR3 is TGTGCCAGCAGCCCATCCCGACACGGCAATGAGCAGTTCTTC.

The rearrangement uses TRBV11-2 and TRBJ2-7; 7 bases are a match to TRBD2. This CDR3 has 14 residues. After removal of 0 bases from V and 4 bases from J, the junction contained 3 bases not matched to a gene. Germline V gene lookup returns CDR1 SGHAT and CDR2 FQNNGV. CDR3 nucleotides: TGTGCCAGCAGCTTAGATCTAGCGGAGTACGAGCAGTACTTC. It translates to CASSLDLAEYEQYF.

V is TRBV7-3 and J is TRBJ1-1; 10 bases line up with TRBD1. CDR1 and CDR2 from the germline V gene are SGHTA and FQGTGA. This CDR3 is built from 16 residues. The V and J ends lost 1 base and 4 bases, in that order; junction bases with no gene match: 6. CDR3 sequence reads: CASSLRDRGGGTEAFF. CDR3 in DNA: TGTGCCAGCAGCTTAAGGGACAGGGGAGGCGGCACTGAAGCTTTCTTT.

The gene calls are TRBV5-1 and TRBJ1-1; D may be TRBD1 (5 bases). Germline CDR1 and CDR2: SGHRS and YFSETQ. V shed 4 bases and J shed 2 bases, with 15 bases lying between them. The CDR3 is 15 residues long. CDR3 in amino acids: CASSRGLGVNTEAFF. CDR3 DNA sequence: TGCGCCAGCAGCCGGGGGTTAGGGGTCAACACTGAAGCTTTCTTT. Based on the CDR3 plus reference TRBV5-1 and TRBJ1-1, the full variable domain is KAGVTQTPRYLIKTRGQQVTLSCSPISGHRSVSWYQQTPGQGLQFLFEYFSETQRNKGNFPGRFSGRQFSNSRSEMNVSTLELGDSALYLCASSRGLGVNTEAFFGQGTRLTVV.

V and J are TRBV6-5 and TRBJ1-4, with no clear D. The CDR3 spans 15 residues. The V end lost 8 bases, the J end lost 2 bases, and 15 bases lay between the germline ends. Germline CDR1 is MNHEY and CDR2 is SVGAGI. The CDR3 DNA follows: TGTGCCAGCGGTCCCACCTTTGCGACTAATGAAAAACTGTTTTTT. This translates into CASGPTFATNEKLFF.

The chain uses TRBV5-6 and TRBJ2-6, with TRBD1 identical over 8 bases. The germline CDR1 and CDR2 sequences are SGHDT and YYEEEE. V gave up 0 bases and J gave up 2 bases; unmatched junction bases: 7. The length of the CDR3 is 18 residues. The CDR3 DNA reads TGTGCCAGCAGCTTGGCAGGGGGCGGCCTCGCTGGGGCCAACGTCCTGACTTTC. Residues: CASSLAGGGLAGANVLTF.